This entry lists 16 T cell receptor beta chains sequenced from one sample in a study of blood T cell repertoires in COVID-19. Clones were sequenced by immunoSEQ multiplex PCR, and TCRdb holds only the in-frame ones, with some missing. This sample has 250,000 to 400,000 clones; roughly 90% occur once, and the top ten carry 2.5% to 3.5%. The sample was peripheral blood. Receptors originate from a woman in her 30s with COVID-19, enrolled during active disease.

J is TRBJ1-2 and V is TRBV7-2; weak D call: TRBD1 (6 bases). CDR3 length: 12 amino acids. Between the trimmed V and J ends, which lost 5 bases and 6 bases, there was a span of 10 bases. Per germline, CDR1 SGHTA and CDR2 FQGNSA. This chain's CDR3 is CASSIRQDGYTF. In DNA form, the CDR3 reads TGTGCCAGCAGCATTAGACAGGATGGCTACACCTTC. The full variable domain, completed using reference TRBV7-2 and TRBJ1-2, is GAGVSQSPSNKVTEKGKDVELRCDPISGHTALYWYRQSLGQGLEFLIYFQGNSAPDKSGLPSDRFSAERTGGSVSTLTIQRTQQEDSAVYLCASSIRQDGYTFGSGTRLTVV.

For this clone: A single base separates this from a much larger clone, so it may be a read error. CDR3 loop: CASSLDRDYEQYF. The DNA for the CDR3 is TGTGCCAGCAGCTTGGACAGGGACTACGAGCAGTACTTC. The V call is TRBV13, the J call TRBJ2-7; TRBD1 agrees at 8 bases. The CDR3 loop spans 13 amino acids. V lost 3 bases, J lost 3 bases, and 1 base stayed unmatched. Germline V gives CDR1 PRHDT, CDR2 FYEKMQ (reference sequence). Full variable domain (remainder filled in from reference TRBV13 and TRBJ2-7): AAGVIQSPRHLIKEKRETATLKCYPIPRHDTVYWYQQGPGQDPQFLISFYEKMQSDKGSIPDRFSAQQFSDYHSELNMSSLELGDSALYFCASSLDRDYEQYFGPGTRLTVT.

In DNA form, the CDR3 reads TGTGCCAGCAGCTTAGCGGGAGTAACTGGGAATGAGCAGTTCTTC. It is translated as CASSLAGVTGNEQFF. The V gene is TRBV7-8, the J gene TRBJ2-1, with D possibly TRBD2 on 5 matching bases. The CDR3 runs to 15 residues. Per the germline V gene, CDR1 is SGHVS and CDR2 is FQNEAQ. V dropped 0 bases and J dropped 7 bases, with 13 bases sitting between them. Full variable domain (rest looked up from reference TRBV7-8 and TRBJ2-1): GAGVSQSPRYKVAKRGQDVALRCDPISGHVSLFWYQQALGQGPEFLTYFQNEAQLDKSGLPSDRFFAERPEGSVSTLKIQRTQQEDSAVYLCASSLAGVTGNEQFFGPGTRLTVL.

With respect to this clone: This likely comes from a read error, as the CDR3 has no conserved phenylalanine or tryptophan at its end. The DNA is left out, because the CDR3 cannot be placed on it with certainty; the CDR3 is given as TCRdb lists it. The rearrangement joins TRBV5-1 to TRBJ1-4. The CDR3 has 11 residues if both end residues are counted. Looked up from germline, CDR1 is SGHRS and CDR2 is YFSETQ. CDR3 region: CASSLGPAGGP.

The rearrangement joins TRBV27 to TRBJ1-5, with D tentatively TRBD1 (5 bases). V was clipped by 6 bases and J by 0 bases, with 21 bases between them. CDR1 and CDR2 (germline): MNHEY, SMNVEV (reference sequence). The CDR3 runs 18 residues. The CDR3 region has the DNA TGTGCCAGCAGAATGGGCGGGGGAGCTCCGTATAGCAATCAGCCCCAGCATTTT. It encodes CASRMGGGAPYSNQPQHF.

This clone was recorded only once. The sample carries other DNA sequences with the same CDR3. The chain recombines TRBV5-4 with TRBJ2-3, with D tentatively TRBD2 (6 bases). V was shortened by 4 bases and J by 1 base, with 10 bases between the two germline ends. The CDR3 consists of 14 residues. Germline V gene lookup returns CDR1 SGHNT and CDR2 YYREEE (reference sequence). The CDR3 region has the DNA TGTGCCAGCAGCCCGGGACTGCGCACAGATACGCAGTATTTT. Its protein is CASSPGLRTDTQYF. Full variable domain (outside the CDR3, taken from reference TRBV5-4 and TRBJ2-3): ETGVTQSPTHLIKTRGQQVTLRCSSQSGHNTVSWYQQALGQGPQFIFQYYREEENGRGNFPPRFSGLQFPNYSSELNVNALELDDSALYLCASSPGLRTDTQYFGPGTRLTVL.

The V and J genes are TRBV12-5 and TRBJ1-6, with D possibly TRBD1 on 5 matching bases. Per the germline V gene, CDR1 is LGHNT and CDR2 is FRNRAP. The CDR3 loop spans 14 amino acids. V shed 7 bases and J shed 5 bases, with 12 bases lying between them. The CDR3 reads CASVTGSNNSPLHF. CDR3 bases: TGTGCTAGTGTTACAGGCTCGAATAATTCACCCCTCCACTTT.

This chain joins TRBV5-1 and TRBJ1-1; D call uncertain. The CDR3 sequence is 14 residues long. With 1 base removed from V and 1 base from J, the gap between germline ends came to 8 bases. Germline V lookup: CDR1 SGHRS, CDR2 YFSETQ. The CDR3: CASSLSQTNTEAFF. The CDR3 DNA reads as TGCGCCAGCAGCTTGTCACAAACGAACACTGAAGCTTTCTTT. The full variable domain, with the rest looked up from reference TRBV5-1 and TRBJ1-1, is KAGVTQTPRYLIKTRGQQVTLSCSPISGHRSVSWYQQTPGQGLQFLFEYFSETQRNKGNFPGRFSGRQFSNSRSEMNVSTLELGDSALYLCASSLSQTNTEAFFGQGTRLTVV.

The rearrangement uses TRBV7-8 and TRBJ1-4; 8 nucleotides align to TRBD1. This CDR3 contains 14 residues. From germline, CDR1 is SGHVS and CDR2 FQNEAQ. V gave up 1 base and J gave up 8 bases; unmatched junction bases: 3. The CDR3: CASSLGGQEEKLFF. CDR3 DNA sequence: TGTGCCAGCAGCTTAGGGGGACAGGAAGAAAAACTGTTTTTT.

V gene TRBV19 combines with J gene TRBJ1-1; 7 bases match TRBD1. Germline CDR1 and CDR2: LNHDA and SQIVND (reference sequence). The CDR3 has 14 residues. J was trimmed by 1 base and V by 4 bases; bases with no gene match: 3. The CDR3 spells CASSRGQWNTEAFF. DNA of the CDR3: TGTGCCAGTAGTAGGGGACAGTGGAACACTGAAGCTTTCTTT.

V gene TRBV30 combines with J gene TRBJ1-3, with D hard to call. The germline V and J ends were trimmed by 3 bases and 0 bases, with 9 bases remaining between them. The CDR3 is 14 amino acids. Looked up from germline, CDR1 is GTSNPN and CDR2 is SVGIG (reference sequence). The CDR3 region is CAWSLGSSGNTIYF. Written as DNA, the CDR3 is TGTGCCTGGAGCCTAGGCAGCTCTGGAAACACCATATATTTT. The variable domain in full, completed from reference TRBV30 and TRBJ1-3, reads SQTIHQWPATLVQPVGSPLSLECTVEGTSNPNLYWYRQAAGRGLQLLFYSVGIGQISSEVPQNLSASRPQDRQFILSSKKLLLSDSGFYLCAWSLGSSGNTIYFGEGSWLTVV.

This rearrangement joins TRBV5-1 to TRBJ1-4; 8 positions agree with TRBD1. V lost 2 bases and J lost 1; bases outside the gene matches: 4. The CDR3 totals 16 residues. The germline CDR1 and CDR2 sequences are SGHRS and YFSETQ. The CDR3 reads CASSLGQGVTNEKLFF. The CDR3 bases are TGCGCCAGCAGCTTAGGACAGGGTGTAACTAATGAAAAACTGTTTTTT.

This chain connects TRBV6-5 to TRBJ1-2; 9 positions agree with TRBD1. Trimming at V came to 2 bases and at J to 6 bases, leaving 1 base not matched to a gene. The CDR3 totals 13 residues. Germline-derived CDR1 and CDR2 are MNHEY and SVGAGI. DNA of the CDR3: TGTGCCAGCAGTTACAGGACAGGGGATGGCTACACCTTC. Protein sequence: CASSYRTGDGYTF.

This clone appeared once. The V gene is TRBV9, the J gene TRBJ2-1, with a weak D call TRBD2 (6 bases). This CDR3 has 14 residues. V was cut by 0 bases and J by 4 bases, with 8 bases left in between. Germline V gene lookup returns CDR1 SGDLS and CDR2 YYNGEE. CDR3 residues: CASSVGRGYNEQFF. The CDR3 region has the DNA TGTGCCAGCAGCGTAGGACGGGGGTACAATGAGCAGTTCTTC.

The chain has TRBV2 and TRBJ2-7; TRBD2 agrees at 8 bases. The CDR3 covers 14 residues. V was pared by 10 bases and J by 0 bases, with 8 bases of the junction left unmatched. Germline V gene data show CDR1 as SNHLY and CDR2 as FYNNEI. CDR3 sequence: CANKPGLDSYEQYF. In nucleotides, the CDR3 is TGTGCCAACAAGCCGGGACTAGACTCCTACGAGCAGTACTTC.

The chain uses TRBV2 and TRBJ2-7; 8 bases match TRBD1. This CDR3 has 17 amino acids. Unmatched junction bases numbered 13, after V lost 3 bases and J lost 3 bases. Germline V gene data show CDR1 as SNHLY and CDR2 as FYNNEI. The CDR3: CASSDPRTGTNYYEQYF. The CDR3 nucleotides read TGTGCCAGCAGTGACCCTCGGACAGGGACAAACTACTACGAGCAGTACTTC.